Sequencing of this T cell receptor (beta chain) was carried out in a study of response to subunit inactivated influenza vaccine. Study-level points and caveats: Each seasonal influenza vaccination recruits few new T cells, the authors suggested.

TCRdb independently ran MiXCR on the RT-PCR reads; one entry per CDR3 protein. The sample shows about 780,000 distinct CDR3 sequences, about 18% of them seen only once. V lost 6 bases and J lost 12; bases outside the gene matches: 12. The CDR3 totals 14 residues. This clonotype was counted between two and nine times. Its cognate antigen is unknown. The genes are TRBV12-3 or TRBV12-4 and TRBJ2-1, with 9 bases identical to TRBD2. Material: PBMCs from blood, obtained 5 to 6 days after vaccination. The source is a man between 50 and 59 years old who received an inactivated influenza vaccine. The DNA of the CDR3 is TGTGCCAGCAGGGGACGGGCGGGGGGGCCGGTGCAGTTCTTC. It codes for CASRGRAGGPVQFF.